These 24 T cell receptor beta chains share one sample of origin, sequenced in a study of beta chain features in type 1 diabetes. Of the isolated RNA, all was reverse transcribed, and so the sequenced material was expressed TCRB transcripts. Profiled with immunoSEQ multiplex PCR; TCRdb holds only in-frame clones, not every one. Counted here are some 150,000 clones, 9.7% occurring once; the ten biggest clones make up less than 0.85%. Sample: central memory CD4+ T cells from blood. The source is a middle-aged woman in good health.

This clone was detected only a few times. The rearrangement joins TRBV5-8 to TRBJ2-5; 7 nucleotides align to TRBD2. The junction had 3 bases not matched to a gene; V was cut back by 0 bases and J by 10 bases. This CDR3 spans 12 amino acids. The germline gives CDR1 SGHTS, CDR2 YDEGEE. CDR3 in DNA: TGTGCCAGCAGCTTGGGACGGGGGGACCAGTACTTC. Translated, it gives CASSLGRGDQYF.

A few counts support this clone. The J gene is TRBJ2-7, the V gene TRBV6-5; a possible D gene is TRBD2 (6 bases). This CDR3 has 15 residues. V was clipped by 6 bases and J by 3 bases, with 18 bases between them. The germline CDR1 and CDR2 sequences are MNHEY and SVGAGI. CDR3 in DNA: TGTGCCAGCAGGCTAGCAGGGACCGGGAGCTACGAGCAGTACTTC. Its protein product is CASRLAGTGSYEQYF.

This chain joins TRBV7-2 and TRBJ1-2; TRBD1 might be the D (6 bases). CDR3 length: 13 amino acids. V was shortened by 5 bases and J by 3 bases, with 10 bases between the two germline ends. Germline assignment: CDR1 SGHTA and CDR2 FQGNSA. CDR3 region: CASSPDSDYGYTF. Written as DNA, the CDR3 is TGTGCCAGCAGCCCGGACAGCGACTATGGCTACACCTTC.

This clone was counted many times. V gene TRBV29-1 combines with J gene TRBJ1-3; 11 bases fit TRBD1. CDR1 is SQVTM, CDR2 ANQGSEA, per germline. This CDR3 has 13 amino acids. The junction had 5 bases not matched to a gene; V was cut back by 7 bases and J by 6 bases. In DNA, the CDR3 is TGCAGCGCCCCGGGACAGGGGGAAAACACCATATATTTT. Its protein is CSAPGQGENTIYF.

The chain has TRBV5-1 and TRBJ2-3; tentatively, D is TRBD2 (5 bases). This CDR3 contains 15 residues. Germline V gene lookup returns CDR1 SGHRS and CDR2 YFSETQ. With 4 bases removed from V and 0 bases from J, the gap between germline ends came to 12 bases. The DNA of the CDR3 is TGCGCCAGCAGCCGGGCGGGCGGGAGCACAGATACGCAGTATTTT. It translates to CASSRAGGSTDTQYF.

This rearrangement joins TRBV5-1 to TRBJ2-5; 7 bases agree with TRBD1. Germline V gene data show CDR1 as SGHRS and CDR2 as YFSETQ. The CDR3 is made up of 15 amino acids. V lost 4 bases to trimming and J lost 1 base; unmatched junction nucleotides: 7. The CDR3 is CASSTGDRLQETQYF. In DNA form, the CDR3 reads TGCGCCAGCAGCACAGGGGACAGACTCCAAGAGACCCAGTACTTC.

The rearrangement links TRBV6-1 to TRBJ2-2, with 13 nucleotides matching TRBD2. After removal of 2 bases from V and 2 bases from J, the junction contained 5 bases not matched to a gene. CDR1 MNHNS and CDR2 SASEGT come from the germline V gene. The CDR3 covers 18 residues. The CDR3 loop is CASSERLAGGLNTGELFF. CDR3 DNA: TGTGCCAGCAGTGAAAGACTAGCGGGGGGCCTAAACACCGGGGAGCTGTTTTTT.

This clone has a handful of counts. The chain has TRBV19 and TRBJ2-7; maybe TRBD2 (5 bases). The length of the CDR3 is 14 residues. Looked up from germline, CDR1 is LNHDA and CDR2 is SQIVND (reference sequence). Between the trimmed V and J ends, which lost 8 bases and 2 bases, there was a span of 16 bases. The CDR3, as DNA: TGTGCCAGTCGGAGTCGAGGGTACCCCTACGAGCAGTACTTC. It yields the protein CASRSRGYPYEQYF.

The rearrangement links TRBV19 to TRBJ2-6; D may be TRBD2 (7 bases). The CDR3 has 17 residues. Germline V lookup: CDR1 LNHDA, CDR2 SQIVND (reference sequence). Trimming shortened V by 3 bases and J by 0 bases, and 12 bases separated the two germline ends. DNA for the CDR3: TGTGCCAGTAGTATTTGGGGGGGCCGCTCTGGGGCCAACGTCCTGACTTTC. It yields the protein CASSIWGGRSGANVLTF.

This clone was counted only a few times. The CDR3 region has the DNA TGTGCCAGCAGTTACTCAGGGGACTACTATGGCTACACCTTC. Its translation is CASSYSGDYYGYTF. The chain uses TRBV6-6 and TRBJ1-2; D is perhaps TRBD1 (5 bases). Looked up from germline, CDR1 is MNHNY and CDR2 is SVGAGI (reference sequence). Trimming took 0 bases from V and 3 from J, leaving 8 bases between them. The CDR3 runs to 14 residues.

This clone was recorded many times. This rearrangement joins TRBV7-9 to TRBJ1-2; D perhaps matches TRBD1 (6 bases). The V gene lost 9 bases and the J gene lost 4 bases, with 15 bases spanning the gap. Germline loops: CDR1 SEHNR, CDR2 FQNEAQ (reference sequence). This CDR3 comprises 13 residues. In DNA form, the CDR3 reads TGTGCCAGTACAGACAGGACCAGCTATGGCTACACCTTC. Amino acid sequence: CASTDRTSYGYTF.

This chain uses TRBV11-2 with TRBJ2-5; 8 bases map to TRBD2. CDR1 and CDR2 from the germline V gene are SGHAT and FQNNGV. The CDR3 has 14 residues. The J segment lost 1 base and the V segment lost 7 bases, leaving 5 bases of the junction unmatched. Written as DNA, the CDR3 is TGTGCCAGCAAGCCGGGAGGGACCCAAGAGACCCAGTACTTC. Protein sequence: CASKPGGTQETQYF.

This clone appeared a few times. The chain joins TRBV5-4 to TRBJ1-1, with D perhaps TRBD1 (6 bases). The CDR3 contains 15 residues. Germline values: CDR1 SGHNT, CDR2 YYREEE (reference sequence). V dropped 4 bases and J dropped 4 bases, with 17 bases sitting between them. CDR3 sequence (DNA): TGTGCCAGCAGCCGTGCCACAGGGTCGAGCACTGAAGCTTTCTTT. Translation: CASSRATGSSTEAFF.

This clone was seen repeatedly, ten times or more. The V gene is TRBV7-2, the J gene TRBJ2-1; 7 positions agree with TRBD2. CDR1 is SGHTA, CDR2 FQGNSA, per germline. The CDR3 is 13 residues long. V lost 7 bases to trimming and J lost 4 bases; unmatched junction nucleotides: 4. CDR3 sequence (DNA): TGTGCCAGCAACGGACTAGGTTACAATGAGCAGTTCTTC. This sequence encodes CASNGLGYNEQFF.

The chain links TRBV6-1 to TRBJ1-1, with 10 bases that match TRBD1. CDR1 and CDR2 from the germline V gene are MNHNS and SASEGT. J was trimmed by 6 bases and V by 6 bases; bases with no gene match: 7. The CDR3 spans 14 residues. CDR3 sequence: CASRMPGTGAEAFF. CDR3 nucleotides: TGTGCCAGCAGGATGCCCGGGACAGGGGCTGAAGCTTTCTTT.

In this sample, this clone turned up a few times. The rearrangement uses TRBV29-1 and TRBJ2-5; 7 nucleotides match TRBD1. Germline assignment: CDR1 SQVTM and CDR2 ANQGSEA. There are 13 residues in the CDR3. Trimming removed 8 bases from V and 5 bases from J; junction bases left unmatched: 11. In DNA, the CDR3 is TGCAGCAGTCAACAGGGGTATAGGGAGACCCAGTACTTC. Protein product: CSSQQGYRETQYF.

The chain employs TRBV5-4 and TRBJ1-4; the D is unclear. The CDR3 sequence is 14 residues long. Trimming removed 4 bases from V and 3 bases from J, with 10 bases in between. CDR1 is SGHNT, CDR2 YYREEE, per germline (reference sequence). The CDR3: CASSVQLPNEKLFF. In nucleotides, the CDR3 is TGTGCCAGCAGCGTACAGCTACCTAATGAAAAACTGTTTTTT. Full variable domain (rest looked up from reference TRBV5-4 and TRBJ1-4): ETGVTQSPTHLIKTRGQQVTLRCSSQSGHNTVSWYQQALGQGPQFIFQYYREEENGRGNFPPRFSGLQFPNYSSELNVNALELDDSALYLCASSVQLPNEKLFFGSGTQLSVL.

This clone was seen more than once but under ten times. The chain carries TRBV15 and TRBJ1-5; possibly TRBD1 for D (5 bases). V was pared by 5 bases and J by 6 bases, with 20 bases between. The CDR3 is 16 residues long. Germline CDR1 is LNHNV and CDR2 is YYDKDF (reference sequence). The CDR3 sequence is CATSFYGGGGPQPQHF. The CDR3 DNA sequence: TGTGCCACCAGCTTTTACGGCGGGGGTGGTCCTCAGCCCCAGCATTTT. Combining the CDR3 with reference TRBV15 and TRBJ1-5 gives the whole variable domain DAMVIQNPRYQVTQFGKPVTLSCSQTLNHNVMYWYQQKSSQAPKLLFHYYDKDFNNEADTPDNFQSRRPNTSFCFLDIRSPGLGDTAMYLCATSFYGGGGPQPQHFGDGTRLSIL.

This clone was seen a handful of times. The chain combines TRBV5-5 with TRBJ2-5; 11 bases agree with TRBD2. Germline V CDR1 and CDR2: SGHKS, YYEKEE (reference sequence). The V and J ends lost 1 base and 1 base, in that order; junction bases with no gene match: 0. The CDR3 sequence is 15 residues long. CDR3 coding DNA: TGTGCCAGCAGCTTGACTAGCGGGGGCCAAGAGACCCAGTACTTC. Protein product: CASSLTSGGQETQYF.

A few counts support this clone. The chain uses TRBV6-1 and TRBJ2-7; a weak D match, TRBD1 (5 bases). This CDR3 spans 13 amino acids. CDR1 MNHNS and CDR2 SASEGT come from the germline V gene. Trimming pared 7 bases from V and 6 bases from J, leaving 16 bases between. The CDR3 region is CASNRDSRPEQYF. The CDR3 DNA reads as TGTGCCAGCAATCGCGACAGTCGTCCCGAGCAGTACTTC.

CDR3 region: CASYPRGVERSYEQYF. Here the CDR3 DNA reads TGTGCCAGCTACCCACGGGGGGTTGAACGGTCCTACGAGCAGTACTTC. The V call is TRBV5-4, the J call TRBJ2-7, with 7 bases aligning to TRBD2. Per the germline V gene, CDR1 is SGHNT and CDR2 is YYREEE (reference sequence). The V segment lost 7 bases and the J segment 1 base; nucleotides outside the gene matches: 14. The CDR3 runs 16 residues.

This clone has a handful of counts. One junction end does not reproduce the germline sequence, and a read error may be involved. V is TRBV5-4 and J is TRBJ2-3; 11 bases are shared with TRBD2. There are 17 residues in the CDR3. Germline V gene data show CDR1 as SGHNT and CDR2 as YYREEE (reference sequence). CDR3 coding DNA: TGCGCCAGCAGCCAAGAGACTAGCGGGGATCGCACAGATACGCAGTATTTT. This gives the protein CASSQETSGDRTDTQYF.

The V call is TRBV10-3, the J call TRBJ2-7; 8 positions agree with TRBD1. J gave up 7 bases and V 9 bases, and 5 bases lay outside the gene matches. Per the germline V gene, CDR1 is ENHRY and CDR2 is SYGVKD. The CDR3 covers 11 residues. The CDR3 spells CAIAGQGEQYF. The CDR3 DNA is TGTGCCATTGCTGGACAGGGTGAGCAGTACTTC.

This chain joins TRBV6-1 and TRBJ1-5; 8 nucleotides agree with TRBD1. CDR3 length equals 14 residues. The germline CDR1 and CDR2 sequences are MNHNS and SASEGT. V trimming: 6 bases; J trimming: 6 bases; junction bases outside the gene matches: 7. The chain's CDR3 is CASRAGTGGQPQHF. Written as DNA, the CDR3 is TGTGCCAGCAGGGCCGGGACAGGAGGTCAGCCCCAGCATTTT.